What follows are 23 T cell receptor beta chains derived from one specimen sequenced in a study of T-cell memory formation after mild COVID-19. TCRdb analysed the 5' RACE reads with MiXCR anew, one entry per CDR3 protein. The sample consists of over 70,000 distinct CDR3 sequences, about 13% of them appearing once. Sequenced input: PBMCs or a T cell subset sorted from them (not recorded which). The receptors stem from an adult woman who had mild COVID-19 (a few samples of this study predate the infection). Cell type and time point are not known.

This clonotype was detected only a few times. V and J are TRBV11-2 and TRBJ2-7; 7 bases agree with TRBD2. The CDR3 is made up of 17 amino acids. Germline assignment: CDR1 SGHAT and CDR2 FQNNGV. V was clipped by 5 bases and J by 1 base; unmatched bases: 14. DNA of the CDR3: TGTGCCAGCAGCCACCGCGGGGGAGCGGGGCCTTCCTACGAGCAGTACTTC. This sequence encodes CASSHRGGAGPSYEQYF.

This clonotype was recorded a few times. The chain employs TRBV29-1 and TRBJ2-7; tentatively, D is TRBD2 (5 bases). CDR1 and CDR2 (germline): SQVTM, ANQGSEA. The CDR3 sequence is 12 residues long. Trimming stripped 4 bases from V and 5 bases from J, with 12 bases between. This CDR3 is CSVGTLGNEQYF. The CDR3 DNA reads as TGCAGCGTTGGGACTCTGGGGAACGAGCAGTACTTC.

The CDR3: CATSREVGGVYGYTF. DNA of the CDR3: TGTGCCACCAGCAGAGAAGTAGGGGGGGTCTATGGCTACACCTTC. The J gene is TRBJ1-2, the V gene TRBV15, with D tentatively TRBD1 (6 bases). Germline V gives CDR1 LNHNV, CDR2 YYDKDF (reference sequence). The CDR3 consists of 15 residues. Trimming left V 0 bases short and J 4 bases short, with 12 bases between.

This chain links TRBV9 with TRBJ2-1; 10 bases are a match to TRBD2. V was clipped by 4 bases and J by 7 bases; unmatched bases: 8. Germline V gene sequence: CDR1 SGDLS, CDR2 YYNGEE. The CDR3 is 15 residues long. The CDR3 DNA reads as TGTGCCAGCAGCATTAAAAGCGGGAGGGCGAATGAGCAGTTCTTC. This encodes CASSIKSGRANEQFF.

Here the CDR3 DNA reads TGTGCCACCAGCAGAGGCGGCGAAGCCCCTTACAATGAGCAGTTCTTC. This codes for CATSRGGEAPYNEQFF. The chain joins TRBV15 to TRBJ2-1, with D uncertain. CDR3 length equals 16 residues. V was shortened by 1 base and J by 4 bases, with 14 bases between the two germline ends. Germline assignment: CDR1 LNHNV and CDR2 YYDKDF (reference sequence).

This clonotype has only a few counts. The chain joins TRBV27 to TRBJ2-1, with D tentatively TRBD2 (5 bases). CDR1 MNHEY and CDR2 SMNVEV come from the germline V gene (reference sequence). V gave up 2 bases and J gave up 0 bases, with 8 bases separating them. CDR3 length: 15 amino acids. The CDR3 coding sequence is TGTGCCAGCAGTTTAGTGGGGAGCTCCTACAATGAGCAGTTCTTC. It translates to CASSLVGSSYNEQFF.

There are a few counts of this clonotype. V gene TRBV12-3 or TRBV12-4 combines with J gene TRBJ2-7; 10 bases fit TRBD1. V was pared by 5 bases and J by 5 bases, with 9 bases of the junction left unmatched. The CDR3 length is 15 residues. This CDR3 reads CASSPTGTGVHEQYF. CDR3 in DNA: TGTGCCAGCAGTCCGACCGGGACAGGGGTCCACGAGCAGTACTTC.

This chain uses TRBV6-5 with TRBJ2-5; perhaps TRBD1 as D (5 bases). Trimming took off 7 bases at V and 5 bases at J, with 20 bases between the two ends. The CDR3 runs 15 residues. Germline CDR1 and CDR2: MNHEY and SVGAGI. The CDR3 here is CASTPIAGASETQYF. The CDR3 coding sequence is TGTGCCAGCACCCCGATAGCTGGGGCAAGCGAGACCCAGTACTTC.

The chain carries TRBV7-9 and TRBJ2-1, with D perhaps TRBD1 or TRBD2 (5 bases each). The V gene lost 5 bases and the J gene lost 6 bases, with 8 bases spanning the gap. Germline V lookup: CDR1 SEHNR, CDR2 FQNEAQ (reference sequence). This CDR3 is 12 amino acids long. This CDR3 is CASSRGANEQFF. The CDR3 coding sequence is TGTGCCAGCAGCCGAGGGGCCAATGAGCAGTTCTTC.

This clonotype has more than one count but fewer than ten. This sequence joins TRBV29-1 and TRBJ2-3; D may be TRBD1 or TRBD2 (6 bases each). CDR3 length: 14 residues. V lost 8 bases and J 0 bases, leaving 15 bases between the germline ends. The germline V gene encodes CDR1 SQVTM and CDR2 ANQGSEA. The CDR3 loop reads CSSLGGTSTDTQYF. CDR3 DNA sequence: TGCAGCTCCTTAGGAGGGACAAGCACAGATACGCAGTATTTT.

The table lists this clonotype with a few counts. The J gene is TRBJ2-5, the V gene TRBV20-1, with 9 bases identical to TRBD2. The CDR3 is made up of 15 amino acids. Losses at the gene ends were 0 bases for V and 5 bases for J; bases not matched to a gene: 7. CDR1 and CDR2 from the germline V gene are DFQATT and SNEGSKA (reference sequence). The CDR3 reads CSAREAGGPGETQYF. The CDR3 DNA is TGCAGTGCTAGAGAGGCGGGAGGGCCCGGGGAGACCCAGTACTTC.

The chain carries TRBV29-1 and TRBJ1-1; possible D gene TRBD1, 5 bases. CDR3 size: 11 residues. The germline V gene encodes CDR1 SQVTM and CDR2 ANQGSEA. V gave up 3 bases and J gave up 6 bases, with 8 bases separating them. For the CDR3, the DNA is TGCAGCGTTGAGGGGGTATCTGAAGCTTTCTTT. Translating gives CSVEGVSEAFF.

This clonotype has ten or more counts. V gene TRBV7-2 combines with J gene TRBJ2-1, with 9 bases that match TRBD2. The CDR3 spans 13 residues. Unmatched junction bases numbered 4, after V lost 1 base and J lost 12 bases. Germline-derived CDR1 and CDR2 are SGHTA and FQGNSA. The CDR3 DNA reads as TGTGCCAGCAGCTTAGTGACTAGCGGACCGCAGTTCTTC. Protein product: CASSLVTSGPQFF.

In DNA form, the CDR3 reads TGTGCCAGCAGCTTAAACGGGGGGAAACGGGATACGCAGTATTTT. Encoded protein: CASSLNGGKRDTQYF. The chain couples TRBV7-9 to TRBJ2-3; TRBD2 aligns across 7 bases. J was trimmed by 6 bases and V by 2 bases; bases with no gene match: 8. The CDR3 loop spans 15 amino acids. CDR1 is SEHNR, CDR2 FQNEAQ, per germline (reference sequence).

This clonotype has only a few counts. V is TRBV3-1 and J is TRBJ2-7, with 10 bases identical to TRBD2. The CDR3 consists of 14 residues. V lost 4 bases to trimming and J lost 6 bases; unmatched junction nucleotides: 6. In germline, CDR1 is LGHDT, CDR2 YNNKEL (reference sequence). CDR3 sequence reads: CASSLAGGRGEQYF. The CDR3 nucleotides read TGTGCCAGCAGCCTAGCGGGAGGACGAGGCGAGCAGTACTTC.

In this sample, this clonotype turned up many times. V and J are TRBV5-6 and TRBJ1-1, with unresolved D. Germline CDR1 and CDR2: SGHDT and YYEEEE. The CDR3 has 14 amino acids. With 2 bases removed from V and 0 bases from J, the gap between germline ends came to 8 bases. The DNA for the CDR3 is TGTGCCAGCAGCTTAGGAGGAATGAACACTGAAGCTTTCTTT. This codes for CASSLGGMNTEAFF.

This clonotype was counted between two and nine times. The chain carries TRBV13 and TRBJ2-2, with 7 bases that match TRBD1. This CDR3 region has 14 residues. With V trimmed by 4 bases and J by 4 bases, 3 bases remained unmatched. Germline CDR1 PRHDT, CDR2 FYEKMQ (reference sequence). CDR3 residues: CASSSNRGTGELFF. In nucleotides, the CDR3 is TGTGCCAGCAGCTCCAACAGGGGCACCGGGGAGCTGTTTTTT.

This chain uses TRBV7-9 with TRBJ1-2, with D unclear. The V gene's germline CDR1 is SEHNR and CDR2 FQNEAQ (reference sequence). The CDR3 length is 13 residues. Deletions cut 0 bases from V and 7 bases from J, with 9 bases between. DNA for the CDR3: TGTGCCAGCAGCTTAGCAAGGAGGGTTGGCTACACCTTC. Translation: CASSLARRVGYTF.

This clonotype was seen a handful of times. This sequence joins TRBV6-5 and TRBJ2-1; 8 nucleotides agree with TRBD2. There are 17 residues in the CDR3. Germline V gene data show CDR1 as MNHEY and CDR2 as SVGAGI. Unmatched junction bases numbered 9, after V lost 5 bases and J lost 0 bases. The CDR3 nucleotides are TGTGCCAGCAGTCCCCGTCCCGGGACTAGCTCCTACAATGAGCAGTTCTTC. Translation gives CASSPRPGTSSYNEQFF.

This clonotype was counted many times. The gene calls are TRBV6-5 and TRBJ2-5; D is unresolved. Per germline, CDR1 MNHEY and CDR2 SVGAGI. Trimming took 4 bases from V and 3 from J, leaving 18 bases between them. The CDR3 is made up of 16 amino acids. CDR3 region: CASSFRPLSPEETQYF. The CDR3 bases are TGTGCCAGCAGTTTTCGACCCCTCTCCCCCGAAGAGACCCAGTACTTC.

The chain recombines TRBV6-2 or TRBV6-3 with TRBJ2-1, with TRBD2 as a possible D gene (5 bases). CDR3 length: 14 residues. The V end lost 5 bases, the J end lost 6 bases, and 14 bases lay between the germline ends. Germline V gene data show CDR1 as MNHEY and CDR2 as SVGEGT. The CDR3 DNA reads as TGTGCCAGCAGTCGAGGAGGAGGCGTCAATGAGCAGTTCTTC. As protein: CASSRGGGVNEQFF.

This clonotype was seen only a few times. This chain joins TRBV11-2 and TRBJ2-2, with D tentatively TRBD1 (5 bases). This CDR3 has 17 residues. V was clipped by 5 bases and J by 4 bases, with 20 bases between them. The germline gives CDR1 SGHAT, CDR2 FQNNGV. CDR3: CASSPAGRTLTTGELFF. CDR3 nucleotide sequence: TGTGCCAGCAGCCCAGCAGGAAGGACACTCACCACCGGGGAGCTGTTTTTT.

This clonotype has more than one count but fewer than ten. The rearrangement links TRBV7-6 to TRBJ1-1; no definite D call. The CDR3 covers 13 residues. The germline V gene has CDR1 SGHVS and CDR2 FNYEAQ. V was trimmed by 4 bases and J by 4 bases, leaving 10 bases between them. The CDR3 bases are TGTGCCAGCAGCTCCACTCCCGCCACTGAAGCTTTCTTT. This sequence encodes CASSSTPATEAFF.